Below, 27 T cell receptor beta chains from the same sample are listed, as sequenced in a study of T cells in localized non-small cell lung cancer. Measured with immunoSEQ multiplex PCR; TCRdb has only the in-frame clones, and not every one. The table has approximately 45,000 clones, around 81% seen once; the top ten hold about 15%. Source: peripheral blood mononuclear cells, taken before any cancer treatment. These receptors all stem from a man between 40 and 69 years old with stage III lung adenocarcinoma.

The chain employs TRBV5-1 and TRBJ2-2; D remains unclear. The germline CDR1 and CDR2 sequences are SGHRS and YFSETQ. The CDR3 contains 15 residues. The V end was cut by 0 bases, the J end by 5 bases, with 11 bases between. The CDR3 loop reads CASSLVTDATGELFF. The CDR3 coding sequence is TGCGCCAGCAGCTTGGTTACAGACGCAACCGGGGAGCTGTTTTTT. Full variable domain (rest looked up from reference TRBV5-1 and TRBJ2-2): KAGVTQTPRYLIKTRGQQVTLSCSPISGHRSVSWYQQTPGQGLQFLFEYFSETQRNKGNFPGRFSGRQFSNSRSEMNVSTLELGDSALYLCASSLVTDATGELFFGEGSRLTVL.

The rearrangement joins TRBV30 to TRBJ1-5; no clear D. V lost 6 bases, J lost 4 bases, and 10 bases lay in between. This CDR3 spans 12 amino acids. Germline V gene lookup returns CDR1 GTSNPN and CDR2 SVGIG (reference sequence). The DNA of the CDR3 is TGTGCCTGCAACCTCGGGAATCAGCCCCAGCATTTT. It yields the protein CACNLGNQPQHF.

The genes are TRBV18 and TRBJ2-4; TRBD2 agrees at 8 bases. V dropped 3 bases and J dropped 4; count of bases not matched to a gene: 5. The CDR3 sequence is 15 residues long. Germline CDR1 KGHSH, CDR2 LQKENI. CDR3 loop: CASSPDGGVKNIQYF. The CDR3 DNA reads TGTGCCAGCTCACCCGACGGGGGGGTTAAAAACATTCAGTACTTC.

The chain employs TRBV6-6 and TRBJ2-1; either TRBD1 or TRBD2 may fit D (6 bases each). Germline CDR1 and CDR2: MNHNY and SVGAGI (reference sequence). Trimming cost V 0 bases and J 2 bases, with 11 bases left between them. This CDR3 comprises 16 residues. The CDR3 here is CASSYSMGGAYNEQFF. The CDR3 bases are TGTGCCAGCAGTTACTCGATGGGGGGCGCCTACAATGAGCAGTTCTTC.

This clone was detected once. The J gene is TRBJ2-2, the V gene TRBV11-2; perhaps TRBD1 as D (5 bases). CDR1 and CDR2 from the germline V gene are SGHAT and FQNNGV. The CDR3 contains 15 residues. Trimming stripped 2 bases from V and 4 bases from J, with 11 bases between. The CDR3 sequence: CASSLQGVATGELFF. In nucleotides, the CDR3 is TGTGCCAGCAGCTTACAAGGGGTGGCCACCGGGGAGCTGTTTTTT. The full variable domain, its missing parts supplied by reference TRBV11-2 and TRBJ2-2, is EAGVAQSPRYKIIEKRQSVAFWCNPISGHATLYWYQQILGQGPKLLIQFQNNGVVDDSQLPKDRFSAERLKGVDSTLKIQPAKLEDSAVYLCASSLQGVATGELFFGEGSRLTVL.

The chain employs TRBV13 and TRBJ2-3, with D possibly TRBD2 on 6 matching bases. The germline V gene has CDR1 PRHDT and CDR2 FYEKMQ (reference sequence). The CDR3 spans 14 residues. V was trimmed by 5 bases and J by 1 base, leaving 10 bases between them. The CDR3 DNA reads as TGTGCCAGCAGCCTTTCTAGCGGCACAGATACGCAGTATTTT. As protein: CASSLSSGTDTQYF.

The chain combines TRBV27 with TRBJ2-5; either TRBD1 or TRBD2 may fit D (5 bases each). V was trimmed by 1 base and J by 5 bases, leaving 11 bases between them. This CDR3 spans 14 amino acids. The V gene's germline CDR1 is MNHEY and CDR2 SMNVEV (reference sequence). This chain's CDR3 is CASSLYGAGETQYF. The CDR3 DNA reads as TGTGCCAGCAGTTTATACGGGGCCGGGGAGACCCAGTACTTC.

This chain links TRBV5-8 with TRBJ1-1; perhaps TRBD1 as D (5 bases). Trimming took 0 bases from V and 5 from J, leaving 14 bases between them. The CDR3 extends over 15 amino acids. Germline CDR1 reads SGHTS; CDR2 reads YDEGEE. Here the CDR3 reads CASSLEVRERTEAFF. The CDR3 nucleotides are TGTGCCAGCAGCTTGGAGGTCAGGGAGAGGACTGAAGCTTTCTTT.

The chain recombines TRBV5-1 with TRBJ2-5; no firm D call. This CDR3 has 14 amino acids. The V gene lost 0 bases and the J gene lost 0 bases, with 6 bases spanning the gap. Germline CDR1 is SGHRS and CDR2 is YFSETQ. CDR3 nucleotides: TGCGCCAGCAGCTTGGGTGTCTACCAAGAGACCCAGTACTTC. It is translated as CASSLGVYQETQYF.

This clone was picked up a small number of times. CDR3 DNA sequence: TGTGCCAGCAGCCAAGATCCGGGAATCACAGATACGCAGTATTTT. It yields the protein CASSQDPGITDTQYF. This chain uses TRBV4-2 with TRBJ2-3; TRBD2 might be the D (5 bases). Trimming shortened V by 0 bases and J by 2 bases, and 9 bases separated the two germline ends. Looked up from germline, CDR1 is LGHNA and CDR2 is YNFKEQ. The CDR3 runs 15 residues.

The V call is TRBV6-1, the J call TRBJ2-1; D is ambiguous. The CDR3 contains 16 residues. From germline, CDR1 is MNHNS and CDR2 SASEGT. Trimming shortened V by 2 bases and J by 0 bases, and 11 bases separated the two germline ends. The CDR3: CASSEYYLSSYNEQFF. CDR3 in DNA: TGTGCCAGCAGTGAATACTATCTTAGCTCCTACAATGAGCAGTTCTTC.

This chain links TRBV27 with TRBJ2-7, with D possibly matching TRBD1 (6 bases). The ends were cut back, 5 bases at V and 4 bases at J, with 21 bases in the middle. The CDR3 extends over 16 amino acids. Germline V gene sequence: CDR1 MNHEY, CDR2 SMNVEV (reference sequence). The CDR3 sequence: CASSVSRTVELYEQYF. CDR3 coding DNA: TGTGCCAGCAGTGTAAGCCGGACAGTGGAGCTATACGAGCAGTACTTC.

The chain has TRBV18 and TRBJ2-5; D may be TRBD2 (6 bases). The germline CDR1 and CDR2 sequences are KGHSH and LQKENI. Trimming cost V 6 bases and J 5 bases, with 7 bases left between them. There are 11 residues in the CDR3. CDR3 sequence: CASSRGETQYF. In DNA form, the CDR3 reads TGTGCCAGCTCCCGGGGGGAGACCCAGTACTTC.

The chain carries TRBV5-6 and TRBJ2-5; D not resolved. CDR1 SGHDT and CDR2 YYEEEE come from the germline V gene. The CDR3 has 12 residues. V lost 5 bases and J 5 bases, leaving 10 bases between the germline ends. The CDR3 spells CASRRLPETQYF. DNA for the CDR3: TGTGCCAGCAGACGGCTCCCCGAGACCCAGTACTTC. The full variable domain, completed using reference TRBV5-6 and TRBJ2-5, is DAGVTQSPTHLIKTRGQQVTLRCSPKSGHDTVSWYQQALGQGPQFIFQYYEEEERQRGNFPDRFSGHQFPNYSSELNVNALLLGDSALYLCASRRLPETQYFGPGTRLLVL.

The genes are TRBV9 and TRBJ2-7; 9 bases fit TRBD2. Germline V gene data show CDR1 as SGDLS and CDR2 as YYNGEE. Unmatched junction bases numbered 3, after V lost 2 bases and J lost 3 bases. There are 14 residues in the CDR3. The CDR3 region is CASSVASGDYEQYF. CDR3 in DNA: TGTGCCAGCAGCGTCGCTAGCGGGGACTACGAGCAGTACTTC.

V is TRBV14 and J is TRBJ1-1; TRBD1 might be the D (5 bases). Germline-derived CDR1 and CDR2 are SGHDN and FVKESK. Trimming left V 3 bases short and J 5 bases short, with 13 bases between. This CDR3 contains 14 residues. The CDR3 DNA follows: TGTGCCAGCAGCCAGTCTACAGGAGGAACTGAAGCTTTCTTT. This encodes CASSQSTGGTEAFF.

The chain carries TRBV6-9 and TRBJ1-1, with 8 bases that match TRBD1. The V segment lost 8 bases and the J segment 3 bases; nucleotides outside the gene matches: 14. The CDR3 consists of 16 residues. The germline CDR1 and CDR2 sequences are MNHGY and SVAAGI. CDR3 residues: CASVLLGRGPHTEAFF. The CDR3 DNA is TGTGCCAGCGTCCTTTTGGGCAGGGGGCCTCACACTGAAGCTTTCTTT.

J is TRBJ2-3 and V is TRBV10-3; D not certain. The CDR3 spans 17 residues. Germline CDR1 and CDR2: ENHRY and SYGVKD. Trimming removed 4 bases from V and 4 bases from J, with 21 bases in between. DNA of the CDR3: TGTGCCATCAGTGCCCTCGGGTCCTCTCCTATTTCAGATACGCAGTATTTT. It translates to CAISALGSSPISDTQYF.

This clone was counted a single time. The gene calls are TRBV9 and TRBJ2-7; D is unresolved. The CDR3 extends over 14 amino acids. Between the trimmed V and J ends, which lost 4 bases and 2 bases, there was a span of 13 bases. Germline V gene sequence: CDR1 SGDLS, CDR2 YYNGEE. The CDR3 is CASSPQVGTYEQYF. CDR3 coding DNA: TGTGCCAGCAGCCCCCAGGTGGGCACCTACGAGCAGTACTTC.

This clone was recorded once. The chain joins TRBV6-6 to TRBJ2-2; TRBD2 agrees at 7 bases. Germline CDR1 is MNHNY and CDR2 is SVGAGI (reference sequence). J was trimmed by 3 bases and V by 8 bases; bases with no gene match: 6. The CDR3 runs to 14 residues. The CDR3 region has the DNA TGTGCCAGCGGAACTAGCGATTACACCGGGGAGCTGTTTTTT. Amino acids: CASGTSDYTGELFF.

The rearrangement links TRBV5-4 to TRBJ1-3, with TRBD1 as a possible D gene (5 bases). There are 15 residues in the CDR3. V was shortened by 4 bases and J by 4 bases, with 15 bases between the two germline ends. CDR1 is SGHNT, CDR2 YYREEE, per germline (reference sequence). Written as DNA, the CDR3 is TGTGCCAGCAGCCCGGGACGGGAGTTCGGAAACACCATATATTTT. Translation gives CASSPGREFGNTIYF. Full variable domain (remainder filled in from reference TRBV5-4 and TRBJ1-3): ETGVTQSPTHLIKTRGQQVTLRCSSQSGHNTVSWYQQALGQGPQFIFQYYREEENGRGNFPPRFSGLQFPNYSSELNVNALELDDSALYLCASSPGREFGNTIYFGEGSWLTVV.

As DNA, the CDR3 is TGCGCCAGCAGCCGGGGCGGTGGGGAGAACACTGAAGCTTTCTTT. This sequence encodes CASSRGGGENTEAFF. The rearrangement uses TRBV5-1 and TRBJ1-1; tentative D call: TRBD1 (5 bases). This CDR3 region has 15 residues. Trimming shortened V by 4 bases and J by 1 base, and 14 bases separated the two germline ends. From germline, CDR1 is SGHRS and CDR2 YFSETQ.

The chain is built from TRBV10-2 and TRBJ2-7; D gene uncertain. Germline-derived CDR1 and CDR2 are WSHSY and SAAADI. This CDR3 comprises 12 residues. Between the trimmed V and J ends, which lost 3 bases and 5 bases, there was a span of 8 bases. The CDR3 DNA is TGCGCCAGCAGTGACAGACCCGACGAGCAGTACTTC. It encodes CASSDRPDEQYF.

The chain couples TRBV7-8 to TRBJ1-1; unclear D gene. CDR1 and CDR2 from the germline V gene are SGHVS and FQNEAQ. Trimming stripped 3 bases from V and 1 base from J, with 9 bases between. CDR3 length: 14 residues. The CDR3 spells CASSLSQRNTEAFF. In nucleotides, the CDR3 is TGTGCCAGCAGCTTGTCACAGCGGAACACTGAAGCTTTCTTT. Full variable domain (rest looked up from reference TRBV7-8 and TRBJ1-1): GAGVSQSPRYKVAKRGQDVALRCDPISGHVSLFWYQQALGQGPEFLTYFQNEAQLDKSGLPSDRFFAERPEGSVSTLKIQRTQQEDSAVYLCASSLSQRNTEAFFGQGTRLTVV.

CDR3 bases: TGTGCCAGCAGCTTACAGGGGCCCAAAAACATTCAGTACTTC. Its protein is CASSLQGPKNIQYF. The chain employs TRBV27 and TRBJ2-4; 7 nucleotides align to TRBD1. The CDR3 sequence is 14 residues long. The germline gives CDR1 MNHEY, CDR2 SMNVEV (reference sequence). Trimming removed 6 bases from V and 2 bases from J; junction bases left unmatched: 4.

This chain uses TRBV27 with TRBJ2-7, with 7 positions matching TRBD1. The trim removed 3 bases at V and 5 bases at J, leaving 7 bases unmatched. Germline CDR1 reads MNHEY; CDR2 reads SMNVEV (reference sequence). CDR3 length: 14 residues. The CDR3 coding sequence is TGTGCCAGCAGTTTGTACAGGGGAAGAGACGAGCAGTACTTC. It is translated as CASSLYRGRDEQYF.

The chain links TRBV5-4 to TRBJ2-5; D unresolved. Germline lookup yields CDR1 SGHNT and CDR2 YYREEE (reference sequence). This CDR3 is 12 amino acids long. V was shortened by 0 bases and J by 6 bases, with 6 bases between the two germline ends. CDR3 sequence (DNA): TGTGCCAGCAGCTTGGACTTGAAGACCCAGTACTTC. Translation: CASSLDLKTQYF. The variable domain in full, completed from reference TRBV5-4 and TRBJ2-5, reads ETGVTQSPTHLIKTRGQQVTLRCSSQSGHNTVSWYQQALGQGPQFIFQYYREEENGRGNFPPRFSGLQFPNYSSELNVNALELDDSALYLCASSLDLKTQYFGPGTRLLVL.